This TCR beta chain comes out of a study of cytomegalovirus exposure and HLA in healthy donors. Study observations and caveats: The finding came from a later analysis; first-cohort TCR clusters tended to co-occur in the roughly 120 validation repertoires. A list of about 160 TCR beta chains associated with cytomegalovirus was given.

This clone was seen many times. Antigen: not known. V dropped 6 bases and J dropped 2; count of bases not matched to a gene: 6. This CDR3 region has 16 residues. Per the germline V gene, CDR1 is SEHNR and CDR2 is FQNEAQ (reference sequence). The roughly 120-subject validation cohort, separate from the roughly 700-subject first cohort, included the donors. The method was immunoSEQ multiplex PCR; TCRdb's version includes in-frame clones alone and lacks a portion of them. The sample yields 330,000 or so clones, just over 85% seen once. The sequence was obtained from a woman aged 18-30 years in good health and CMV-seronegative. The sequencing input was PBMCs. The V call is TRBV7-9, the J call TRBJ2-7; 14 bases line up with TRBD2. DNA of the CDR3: TGTGCCAGCAGTTCGGGACTAGCGGGAGCAGCCTACGAGCAGTACTTC. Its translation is CASSSGLAGAAYEQYF.